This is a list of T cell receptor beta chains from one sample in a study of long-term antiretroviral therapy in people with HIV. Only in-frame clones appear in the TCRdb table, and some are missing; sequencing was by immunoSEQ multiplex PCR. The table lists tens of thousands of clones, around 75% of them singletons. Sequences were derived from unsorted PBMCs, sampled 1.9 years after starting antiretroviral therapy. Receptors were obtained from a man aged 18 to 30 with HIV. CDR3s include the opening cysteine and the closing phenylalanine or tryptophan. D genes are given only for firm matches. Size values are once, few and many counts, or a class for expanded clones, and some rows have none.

CDR3aa: CASSLGWNNYGYTF
CDR3nt: TGTGCCAGCAGCCTGGGTTGGAATAACTATGGCTACACCTTC
j_gene: TRBJ1-2
abundance: -
d_gene: -
v_gene: TRBV5-6

CDR3aa: CASSLDPVGPHSGANVLTF
CDR3nt: TGTGCCAGCAGCTTAGATCCCGTAGGACCGCACTCTGGGGCCAACGTCCTGACTTTC
j_gene: TRBJ2-6
abundance: -
d_gene: -
v_gene: TRBV11-2

CDR3aa: CASSGTEFHQPQHF
CDR3nt: TGTGCCAGCAGCGGGACAGAGTTTCATCAGCCCCAGCATTTT
j_gene: TRBJ1-5
abundance: -
d_gene: TRBD1
v_gene: TRBV6-6

CDR3aa: CASSLLSDYDTIYF
CDR3nt: TGCGCCAGCAGCTTGTTGTCGGATTACGACACCATATATTTT
j_gene: TRBJ1-3
abundance: few
d_gene: -
v_gene: TRBV5-1

CDR3aa: CASSDGFSGEIQETQYF
CDR3nt: TGTGCCAGCAGTGACGGTTTTAGCGGGGAAATCCAAGAGACCCAGTACTTC
j_gene: TRBJ2-5
abundance: -
d_gene: TRBD2
v_gene: TRBV6-1

CDR3aa: CAWRGGREVEKLFF
CDR3nt: TGTGCCTGGAGAGGGGGGAGAGAGGTTGAAAAACTGTTTTTT
j_gene: TRBJ1-4
abundance: -
d_gene: -
v_gene: TRBV30

CDR3aa: CASRYSDSPLHF
CDR3nt: TGTGCCAGCCGGTACAGTGATTCACCCCTCCACTTT
j_gene: TRBJ1-6
abundance: few
d_gene: -
v_gene: TRBV2

CDR3aa: CAWSVPGRTGQHIMEGGYTF
CDR3nt: TGTGCCTGGAGTGTACCAGGTCGGACAGGGCAGCACATTATGGAGGGTGGCTACACCTTC
j_gene: TRBJ1-2
abundance: once
d_gene: TRBD1
v_gene: TRBV30

CDR3aa: CASSLQTNTEAFF
CDR3nt: TGCGCCAGCAGCCTGCAGACGAACACTGAAGCTTTCTTT
j_gene: TRBJ1-1
abundance: -
d_gene: -
v_gene: TRBV5-1

CDR3aa: CAISDRGLDQPQHF
CDR3nt: TGTGCCATCAGTGACAGGGGGCTAGATCAGCCCCAGCATTTT
j_gene: TRBJ1-5
abundance: once
d_gene: TRBD1
v_gene: TRBV10-3

CDR3aa: CASSLGVGQPQHF
CDR3nt: TGTGCCAGCAGCTTAGGCGTTGGTCAGCCCCAGCATTTT
j_gene: TRBJ1-5
abundance: -
d_gene: -
v_gene: TRBV7-8

CDR3aa: CASSLWGNEQFF
CDR3nt: TGTGCCAGCAGTTTATGGGGTAATGAGCAGTTCTTC
j_gene: TRBJ2-1
abundance: -
d_gene: -
v_gene: TRBV27

CDR3aa: CASSWGNTQYF
CDR3nt: TGTGCCAGCAGCTGGGGAAATACGCAGTATTTT
j_gene: TRBJ2-3
abundance: -
d_gene: -
v_gene: TRBV7-9

CDR3aa: CASSQSRDSPSGGEQFF
CDR3nt: TGCGCCAGCAGCCAATCTAGGGACAGCCCTTCCGGGGGTGAGCAGTTCTTC
j_gene: TRBJ2-1
abundance: -
d_gene: -
v_gene: TRBV5-1

CDR3aa: CASSLGTGANYGYTF
CDR3nt: TGTGCCAGCAGTTTGGGGACCGGAGCTAACTATGGCTACACCTTC
j_gene: TRBJ1-2
abundance: -
d_gene: -
v_gene: TRBV28

CDR3aa: CASSSSGPLGNQPQHF
CDR3nt: TGTGCCAGCAGCTCCTCAGGTCCCCTGGGCAATCAGCCCCAGCATTTT
j_gene: TRBJ1-5
abundance: -
d_gene: -
v_gene: TRBV7-6

CDR3aa: CASSYDREGTEAFF
CDR3nt: TGTGCCAGCAGCTATGACAGGGAAGGAACTGAAGCTTTCTTT
j_gene: TRBJ1-1
abundance: few
d_gene: TRBD1
v_gene: TRBV5-4

CDR3aa: CASSLTSGYNEQFF
CDR3nt: TGTGCCAGCAGCTTAACAAGCGGTTACAATGAGCAGTTCTTC
j_gene: TRBJ2-1
abundance: -
d_gene: -
v_gene: TRBV7-8

CDR3aa: CASSLLGVRDTQYF
CDR3nt: TGCGCCAGCAGCTTGTTAGGAGTGCGCGATACGCAGTATTTT
j_gene: TRBJ2-3
abundance: -
d_gene: -
v_gene: TRBV5-1

CDR3aa: CASSLELAGAYEQYF
CDR3nt: TGCGCCAGCAGCTTGGAACTAGCGGGCGCCTACGAGCAGTACTTC
j_gene: TRBJ2-7
abundance: -
d_gene: TRBD2
v_gene: TRBV5-1

CDR3aa: CASSQDLGQGTDTQYF
CDR3nt: TGTGCCAGCAGCCAAGATTTGGGACAAGGCACAGATACGCAGTATTTT
j_gene: TRBJ2-3
abundance: -
d_gene: -
v_gene: TRBV4-2

CDR3aa: CASSLAYTGVTEAFF
CDR3nt: TGTGCCAGCAGCTTAGCATATACAGGGGTGACTGAAGCTTTCTTT
j_gene: TRBJ1-1
abundance: -
d_gene: TRBD1
v_gene: TRBV7-8

CDR3aa: CASSPGWGTGGYTF
CDR3nt: TGCGCCAGCAGCCCCGGGTGGGGGACGGGTGGCTACACCTTC
j_gene: TRBJ1-2
abundance: -
d_gene: -
v_gene: TRBV4-1

CDR3aa: CASSVEGLGGTEAFF
CDR3nt: TGTGCCAGCAGCGTAGAGGGACTGGGTGGAACTGAAGCTTTCTTT
j_gene: TRBJ1-1
abundance: -
d_gene: -
v_gene: TRBV9

CDR3aa: CASNPTGGMTEAFF
CDR3nt: TGTGCCAGCAACCCGACAGGGGGTATGACTGAAGCTTTCTTT
j_gene: TRBJ1-1
abundance: -
d_gene: TRBD1
v_gene: TRBV6-5

CDR3aa: CASSTYGGASYEQYF
CDR3nt: TGTGCCAGTAGCACATACGGGGGGGCCTCCTACGAGCAGTACTTC
j_gene: TRBJ2-7
abundance: once
d_gene: TRBD2
v_gene: TRBV19

CDR3aa: CASSYTGTFVSEQFF
CDR3nt: TGTGCCAGCAGTTACACAGGGACGTTTGTAAGTGAGCAGTTCTTC
j_gene: TRBJ2-1
abundance: -
d_gene: -
v_gene: TRBV6-5

CDR3aa: CASSLQVSSGTDTQYF
CDR3nt: TGTGCCAGCAGCTTACAGGTGTCCTCAGGCACAGATACGCAGTATTTT
j_gene: TRBJ2-3
abundance: once
d_gene: -
v_gene: TRBV7-3

CDR3aa: CATSRGPGSGEKLFF
CDR3nt: TGTGCCACCAGCAGAGGCCCAGGGAGTGGGGAAAAACTGTTTTTT
j_gene: TRBJ1-4
abundance: -
d_gene: -
v_gene: TRBV15

CDR3aa: CASSLVASTTGELFF
CDR3nt: TGCGCCAGCAGCTTGGTGGCTAGTACCACCGGGGAGCTGTTTTTT
j_gene: TRBJ2-2
abundance: -
d_gene: -
v_gene: TRBV5-1

CDR3aa: CASSPAWGSYEQYF
CDR3nt: TGTGCCAGCAGCCCCGCCTGGGGTTCTTACGAGCAGTACTTC
j_gene: TRBJ2-7
abundance: -
d_gene: -
v_gene: TRBV5-4

CDR3aa: CASGESDTQYF
CDR3nt: TGCGCCAGCGGCGAGTCAGATACGCAGTATTTT
j_gene: TRBJ2-3
abundance: once
d_gene: -
v_gene: TRBV10-1

CDR3aa: CASRIQDSSNEQFF
CDR3nt: TGTGCCAGTAGAATACAGGACAGCTCAAATGAGCAGTTCTTC
j_gene: TRBJ2-1
abundance: -
d_gene: -
v_gene: TRBV19

CDR3aa: CASSLSENTEAFF
CDR3nt: TGTGCCAGCAGCTTATCCGAGAACACTGAAGCTTTCTTT
j_gene: TRBJ1-1
abundance: -
d_gene: -
v_gene: TRBV7-6

CDR3aa: CASSPKERTSGNTIYF
CDR3nt: TGTGCCAGCTCACCGAAGGAACGAACCTCCGGAAACACCATATATTTT
j_gene: TRBJ1-3
abundance: -
d_gene: -
v_gene: TRBV18

CDR3aa: CAISEYRGSYEQYF
CDR3nt: TGTGCCATCAGTGAATACAGGGGGTCCTACGAGCAGTACTTC
j_gene: TRBJ2-7
abundance: -
d_gene: TRBD1
v_gene: TRBV10-3

CDR3aa: CASSPRPQGLVSGGAVETQYF
CDR3nt: TGTGCCAGCTCCCCAAGGCCCCAGGGCCTTGTCAGCGGGGGGGCCGTAGAGACCCAGTACTTC
j_gene: TRBJ2-5
abundance: -
d_gene: TRBD2
v_gene: TRBV18

CDR3aa: CASKGSGNTIYF
CDR3nt: TGTGCCAGCAAGGGCTCTGGAAACACCATATATTTT
j_gene: TRBJ1-3
abundance: -
d_gene: -
v_gene: TRBV6-5

CDR3aa: CSVQGGRGQETQYF
CDR3nt: TGCAGCGTTCAGGGGGGTAGAGGCCAAGAGACCCAGTACTTC
j_gene: TRBJ2-5
abundance: -
d_gene: -
v_gene: TRBV29-1

CDR3aa: CASSTRQGLANEKLFF
CDR3nt: TGTGCCAGCAGCACCCGACAGGGGCTCGCTAATGAAAAACTGTTTTTT
j_gene: TRBJ1-4
abundance: -
d_gene: TRBD1
v_gene: TRBV9

CDR3aa: CASSEAGGPGNTIYF
CDR3nt: TGTGCCAGCAGTGAAGCGGGAGGGCCTGGAAACACCATATATTTT
j_gene: TRBJ1-3
abundance: -
d_gene: -
v_gene: TRBV6-1

CDR3aa: CASSQSGYDTQYF
CDR3nt: TGTGCCAGCAGCCAATCCGGCTACGATACGCAGTATTTT
j_gene: TRBJ2-3
abundance: -
d_gene: -
v_gene: TRBV14